Reported below is one TCR beta chain. What this receptor recognizes is not known. Qualities for individual bases were not recorded, and no much larger clone is one base off. Library creation used the immunoSEQ multiplex PCR assay. TCRdb obtained this table from immuneACCESS and retained in-frame rearrangements with V and J assigned. These tables miss some clones; where compared with another copy, unresolved V genes account for less than half of the shortfall, and the remainder is unexplained. In all, the sample holds approximately 71,000 clones, and around 90% of those were seen once. The ten largest clonotypes hold about 2% of the sample. The data derive from a study of T cell changes during pregnancy in multiple sclerosis (dated by TCRdb to the late 2010s). Turning to the overall study: The study examined how the T cell repertoire changed over the course of pregnancy in women with multiple sclerosis.

Sequences MNHEY (CDR1) and SVGAGI (CDR2) are obtained from the germline V gene. V lost 4 bases and J lost 0 bases, and the count of bases not matched to a germline gene is 2. The CDR3, from cysteine to phenylalanine, totals 15 residues. Kept here is only the CDR3 DNA, which spans 45 bases and is read in frame from base 1. This sample comprised peripheral blood, obtained in the second trimester of pregnancy. The chain links TRBV6-5 with TRBJ2-1; TRBD2 lines up with 8 middle nucleotides. This clonotype was sampled from a female donor with multiple sclerosis, enrolled in a pregnancy study. This receptor carries the CDR3 CASSSSGSSYNEQFF. The DNA reads as follows: TGTGCCAGCAGTTCAAGCGGGAGCTCCTACAATGAGCAGTTCTTC.